Presented here are 12 T cell receptor beta chains from one specimen sequenced in a study of pediatric ulcerative colitis. Using immunoSEQ multiplex PCR, the repertoire was profiled, and TCRdb retains in-frame clones only, with some absent. The table lists 5,500 to 7,000 clones, nearly 90% of them singletons. Specimen: blood. The receptors originated from a girl aged 5-17 years who was a control in a study of pediatric ulcerative colitis.

This clone has a single count. A junction end diverges from the germline sequence, so it may reflect a read error. The chain couples TRBV11-2 to TRBJ1-5; D might be TRBD1 (6 bases). Germline V lookup: CDR1 SGHAT, CDR2 FQNNGV. The length of the CDR3 is 13 residues. Here the CDR3 DNA reads TGTGCCAGCAGCTTAGTTGAGGGGGACCCTCGGCGTTTT. It specifies CASSLVEGDPRRF.

This clone was counted a few times. The rearrangement uses TRBV4-2 and TRBJ1-4; 7 nucleotides align to TRBD1. The V segment lost 0 bases and the J segment 3 bases; nucleotides outside the gene matches: 4. CDR3 length equals 16 residues. Germline V gene lookup returns CDR1 LGHNA and CDR2 YNFKEQ. The CDR3 here is CASSQEMQGANEKLFF. The CDR3 coding sequence is TGTGCCAGCAGCCAAGAGATGCAGGGGGCTAATGAAAAACTGTTTTTT.

The sample holds a few counts of this clone. The chain carries TRBV2 and TRBJ1-1; no reliable D call. The length of the CDR3 is 13 residues. Per the germline V gene, CDR1 is SNHLY and CDR2 is FYNNEI. The germline V and J ends were trimmed by 6 bases and 0 bases, with 8 bases remaining between them. The CDR3 bases are TGTGCCAGCAGAAACGATATGAACACTGAAGCTTTCTTT. This translates into CASRNDMNTEAFF.

V usage is TRBV6-5 and J usage is TRBJ2-3, with unresolved D. The V end lost 5 bases, the J end lost 7 bases, and 19 bases lay between the germline ends. There are 15 residues in the CDR3. Germline CDR1 reads MNHEY; CDR2 reads SVGAGI. The CDR3 DNA is TGTGCCAGCAGTCGGACCTACCAGCCCACGAATACGCAGTATTTT. Protein: CASSRTYQPTNTQYF.

The chain combines TRBV27 with TRBJ1-1, with D possibly TRBD1 on 5 matching bases. CDR1 is MNHEY, CDR2 SMNVEV, per germline (reference sequence). The ends were cut back, 6 bases at V and 7 bases at J, with 12 bases in the middle. The CDR3 loop spans 12 amino acids. This CDR3 reads CASRTGHLEAFF. The CDR3, as DNA: TGTGCCAGCAGAACAGGACATCTTGAAGCTTTCTTT.

This clone was picked up one time. The rearrangement joins TRBV30 to TRBJ2-7; possibly TRBD1 or TRBD2 for D (5 bases each). This CDR3 is 11 amino acids long. V was shortened by 0 bases and J by 13 bases, with 13 bases between the two germline ends. Germline V lookup: CDR1 GTSNPN, CDR2 SVGIG (reference sequence). In DNA form, the CDR3 reads TGTGCCTGGAGTGTACGGGGCCCGGTTTACTTC. It encodes CAWSVRGPVYF. Filled out from reference TRBV30 and TRBJ2-7, the complete variable domain reads SQTIHQWPATLVQPVGSPLSLECTVEGTSNPNLYWYRQAAGRGLQLLFYSVGIGQISSEVPQNLSASRPQDRQFILSSKKLLLSDSGFYLCAWSVRGPVYFGPGTRLTVT.

V and J are TRBV4-1 and TRBJ1-1; D remains ambiguous. Germline V gene sequence: CDR1 MGHRA, CDR2 YSYEKL. CDR3 length: 13 residues. Trimming took off 1 base at V and 4 bases at J, with 7 bases between the two ends. This CDR3 reads CASSQGHLTEAFF. The CDR3 nucleotides are TGCGCCAGCAGCCAAGGACACCTCACTGAAGCTTTCTTT.

The chain couples TRBV7-2 to TRBJ2-3; TRBD2 is a possible D gene (5 bases). Trimming took off 2 bases at V and 2 bases at J, with 8 bases between the two ends. The germline V gene encodes CDR1 SGHTA and CDR2 FQGNSA. The CDR3 sequence is 14 residues long. This CDR3 reads CASSLTRDTDTQYF. The CDR3 nucleotides read TGTGCCAGCAGCTTAACTAGAGACACAGATACGCAGTATTTT.

This rearrangement joins TRBV30 to TRBJ2-7, with 9 bases matching TRBD2. Germline V gene sequence: CDR1 GTSNPN, CDR2 SVGIG (reference sequence). The junction had 2 bases not matched to a gene; V was cut back by 0 bases and J by 2 bases. The CDR3 has 14 residues. CDR3 DNA sequence: TGTGCCTGGAGTGTTAGCGGGAGAGCCTACGAGCAGTACTTC. Its protein is CAWSVSGRAYEQYF.

CDR3 sequence: CASGRGPSYEQYF. The CDR3 nucleotides are TGTGCCAGCGGAAGGGGCCCCTCCTACGAGCAGTACTTC. This chain uses TRBV2 with TRBJ2-7; TRBD1 is a possible D gene (5 bases). V was clipped by 8 bases and J by 0 bases, with 11 bases between them. Germline values: CDR1 SNHLY, CDR2 FYNNEI. The CDR3 spans 13 residues.

The genes are TRBV4-2 and TRBJ2-1, with 7 bases fitting TRBD2. Germline V gene sequence: CDR1 LGHNA, CDR2 YNFKEQ. CDR3 size: 15 residues. With 0 bases clipped from V and 7 bases from J, the junction kept 6 bases outside the gene matches. CDR3 sequence: CASSQDGRLVNEQFF. In DNA form, the CDR3 reads TGTGCCAGCAGCCAAGACGGGAGGCTGGTGAATGAGCAGTTCTTC.

This chain joins TRBV7-2 and TRBJ2-7, with D perhaps being TRBD1 or TRBD2 (5 bases each). Trimming left V 1 base short and J 3 bases short, with 16 bases between. CDR1 and CDR2 (germline): SGHTA, FQGNSA. The CDR3 contains 16 residues. The CDR3 coding sequence is TGTGCCAGCAGCTTAGGGACATGGGGAGAGGTCTACGAGCAGTACTTC. Amino acid sequence: CASSLGTWGEVYEQYF.